This T cell receptor (beta chain) was obtained from a study of blood T cell repertoires in COVID-19. About the study: PBMCs, B-cell-depleted T cells, or T cells were the source of the cDNA or gDNA that made up the material.

Germline V lookup: CDR1 SGHRS, CDR2 YFSETQ. V lost 2 bases to trimming and J lost 0 bases, with 11 bases between them. The length of the CDR3 is 15 residues. Original processing methods: The authors estimated nucleated cell counts from reference gene primer amplification. Clones were sequenced by immunoSEQ multiplex PCR, and TCRdb holds only the in-frame ones, with some missing. V, J and clone size reflect that table, while D and trimming were determined from the DNA. Of more than 250,000 clones in the sample, about 87% are singletons; the top ten hold less than 10%. The J gene is TRBJ1-1, the V gene TRBV5-1; D perhaps matches TRBD1 (6 bases). Specimen: peripheral blood. The clonotype was recovered from a human donor in a cohort sampled during active COVID-19. The chain's CDR3 is CASSFGQLMNTEAFF. The CDR3 DNA follows: TGCGCCAGCAGCTTCGGACAGCTCATGAACACTGAAGCTTTCTTT.